The 20 T cell receptor beta chains given below trace back to one sample, sequenced in a study of T-cell reconstitution after alpha-beta-depleted transplantation in children. Library preparation (for TCRbeta) was performed with unique molecular identifiers. TCRdb reprocessed the PCR reads with MiXCR, giving one entry per CDR3 protein. The table has hundreds of thousands of distinct CDR3 sequences, 15% to 20% seen once. Here the sequenced sample was PBMCs from the stem cell graft donor, taken from the stem cell graft. The receptors come from a human donor who donated a stem cell graft to a child with acute myeloid leukemia.

This clonotype was seen more than once but under ten times. The germline gene is not matched at one end of the junction; a read error may be the cause. The CDR3 DNA reads as TGCTGTGCTAGCTATTTTAATCAGGGGCGAGGCTATGGCTACACCTTC. As protein: CCASYFNQGRGYGYTF. The chain is built from TRBV20-1 and TRBJ1-2, with a possible D match to TRBD1 (6 bases). CDR1 and CDR2 from the germline V gene are DFQATT and SNEGSKA (reference sequence). The CDR3 sequence is 16 residues long.

This rearrangement joins TRBV20-1 to TRBJ2-4, with D perhaps TRBD1 (5 bases). The CDR3 length is 14 residues. Trimming shortened V by 6 bases and J by 0 bases, and 12 bases separated the two germline ends. The V gene's germline CDR1 is DFQATT and CDR2 SNEGSKA (reference sequence). The CDR3 spells CSAPGHLAKNIQYF. CDR3 bases: TGCAGTGCCCCAGGACACCTAGCCAAAAACATTCAGTACTTC.

This sequence joins TRBV19 and TRBJ1-1; possible D gene TRBD1, 5 bases. Germline assignment: CDR1 LNHDA and CDR2 SQIVND (reference sequence). V gave up 6 bases and J gave up 10 bases, with 18 bases separating them. CDR3 size: 13 residues. CDR3 bases: TGTGCCAGTAGAAAGGAACTGGGGCGGGGAGCTTTCTTT. This codes for CASRKELGRGAFF. Filled out from reference TRBV19 and TRBJ1-1, the complete variable domain reads DGGITQSPKYLFRKEGQNVTLSCEQNLNHDAMYWYRQDPGQGLRLIYYSQIVNDFQKGDIAEGYSVSREKKESFPLTVTSAQKNPTAFYLCASRKELGRGAFFGQGTRLTVV.

This clonotype was detected only a few times. The V call is TRBV5-5, the J call TRBJ1-5, with D unclear. Trimming took 0 bases from V and 0 from J, leaving 10 bases between them. This CDR3 spans 16 amino acids. The germline V gene encodes CDR1 SGHKS and CDR2 YYEKEE (reference sequence). The CDR3 nucleotides read TGTGCCAGCAGCTTGGAAGGAGACTCTAGCAATCAGCCCCAGCATTTT. This encodes CASSLEGDSSNQPQHF.

In its sample, this clonotype was seen a few times. This chain uses TRBV18 with TRBJ2-1; 9 nucleotides match TRBD1. V shed 4 bases and J 0 bases; nucleotides not matched to a gene: 4. Germline V CDR1 and CDR2: KGHSH, LQKENI. The CDR3 spans 16 residues. In DNA, the CDR3 is TGTGCCAGCTCACTTTCGGGACAGGGCTCCTACAATGAGCAGTTCTTC. Amino acids: CASSLSGQGSYNEQFF.

A few counts support this clonotype. The chain is built from TRBV5-5 and TRBJ1-4, with D unresolved. The V gene lost 0 bases and the J gene lost 6 bases, with 3 bases spanning the gap. The CDR3 runs 12 residues. The germline V gene has CDR1 SGHKS and CDR2 YYEKEE (reference sequence). The CDR3 is CASSLDDEKLFF. In DNA form, the CDR3 reads TGTGCCAGCAGCTTGGATGATGAAAAACTGTTTTTT.

This clonotype was found a few times. V and J are TRBV6-2 or TRBV6-3 and TRBJ1-2; D gene ambiguous. The germline V and J ends were trimmed by 6 bases and 2 bases, with 10 bases remaining between them. This CDR3 has 13 residues. CDR1 and CDR2 from the germline V gene are MNHEY and SVGEGT. The CDR3 sequence: CASRLDGNYGYTF. Here the CDR3 DNA reads TGTGCCAGCAGGCTCGACGGAAACTATGGCTACACCTTC.

V gene TRBV12-3 or TRBV12-4 combines with J gene TRBJ2-1; the D gene is possibly TRBD1 (5 bases). The CDR3 has 14 amino acids. The V end lost 6 bases, the J end lost 0 bases, and 9 bases lay between the germline ends. The CDR3 reads CASSRASSYNEQFF. For the CDR3, the DNA is TGTGCCAGCAGCAGGGCTAGCTCCTACAATGAGCAGTTCTTC.

This clonotype was seen just once. The chain couples TRBV5-5 to TRBJ2-1, with D hard to call. CDR3 length: 15 amino acids. The ends were cut back, 3 bases at V and 2 bases at J, with 12 bases in the middle. Per germline, CDR1 SGHKS and CDR2 YYEKEE (reference sequence). CDR3 region: CASSWQTAAYNEQFF. CDR3 bases: TGTGCCAGCAGCTGGCAAACCGCCGCCTACAATGAGCAGTTCTTC.

The V call is TRBV20-1, the J call TRBJ2-2; 8 bases are a match to TRBD2. The CDR3 covers 18 residues. Germline V lookup: CDR1 DFQATT, CDR2 SNEGSKA (reference sequence). After removal of 5 bases from V and 4 bases from J, the junction contained 18 bases not matched to a gene. CDR3 region: CSAPMGDGGALGTGELFF. The CDR3 region has the DNA TGCAGTGCTCCCATGGGGGACGGGGGGGCCCTTGGCACCGGGGAGCTGTTTTTT.

This clonotype was seen a handful of times. The V call is TRBV12-3 or TRBV12-4, the J call TRBJ1-5; D gene uncertain. With 2 bases removed from V and 9 bases from J, the gap between germline ends came to 5 bases. CDR3 size: 11 residues. This CDR3 reads CASSLNGPQHF. In DNA, the CDR3 is TGTGCCAGCAGTTTAAACGGGCCCCAGCATTTT.

At least ten counts were recorded for this clonotype. The chain recombines TRBV7-2 with TRBJ2-7; TRBD2 might be the D (5 bases). This CDR3 has 13 residues. The ends were cut back, 5 bases at V and 3 bases at J, with 11 bases in the middle. Per germline, CDR1 SGHTA and CDR2 FQGNSA. This CDR3 reads CASSVASSYEQYF. The CDR3 region has the DNA TGTGCCAGCAGCGTCGCTAGCAGCTACGAGCAGTACTTC.

This clonotype was counted at least ten times. The chain employs TRBV7-2 and TRBJ1-4, with D uncertain. Trimming stripped 2 bases from V and 7 bases from J, with 14 bases between. Germline CDR1 and CDR2: SGHTA and FQGNSA. The CDR3 runs 15 residues. CDR3 in amino acids: CASSLLGSGGEKLFF. The CDR3 nucleotides are TGTGCCAGCAGCTTACTAGGGTCAGGAGGTGAAAAACTGTTTTTT.

The rearrangement uses TRBV10-2 and TRBJ2-4; possible D gene TRBD1, 6 bases. This CDR3 is 11 amino acids long. Germline CDR1 WSHSY, CDR2 SAAADI. V gave up 7 bases and J gave up 8 bases, with 9 bases separating them. The CDR3 reads CASTPGDIQYF. The CDR3 DNA reads as TGCGCCAGCACCCCAGGGGACATTCAGTACTTC.

This clonotype occurred many times. The rearrangement uses TRBV7-2 and TRBJ2-3; TRBD1 matches 9 bases. After removal of 4 bases from V and 11 bases from J, the junction contained 4 bases not matched to a gene. This CDR3 has 12 residues. The germline gives CDR1 SGHTA, CDR2 FQGNSA. The DNA for the CDR3 is TGTGCCAGCAGCTCCGACAGGGGGAAGCAGTATTTT. Its protein is CASSSDRGKQYF.

This clonotype was recorded at least ten times. This chain uses TRBV20-1 with TRBJ2-1, with a tentative D call TRBD2 (6 bases). V was cut by 5 bases and J by 4 bases, with 18 bases left in between. Germline CDR1 reads DFQATT; CDR2 reads SNEGSKA (reference sequence). There are 15 residues in the CDR3. The CDR3 loop is CSAPGGLASYNEQFF. DNA for the CDR3: TGCAGTGCTCCGGGTGGGCTAGCGAGTTACAATGAGCAGTTCTTC.

The rearrangement links TRBV2 to TRBJ2-3; D is uncertain. The CDR3 has 14 amino acids. Trimming pared 4 bases from V and 4 bases from J, leaving 12 bases between. Germline loops: CDR1 SNHLY, CDR2 FYNNEI. The CDR3 DNA sequence: TGTGCCAGCAGTGTTAGCTACCTCGCAGATACGCAGTATTTT. Residues: CASSVSYLADTQYF. Filled out from reference TRBV2 and TRBJ2-3, the complete variable domain reads EPEVTQTPSHQVTQMGQEVILRCVPISNHLYFYWYRQILGQKVEFLVSFYNNEISEKSEIFDDQFSVERPDGSNFTLKIRSTKLEDSAMYFCASSVSYLADTQYFGPGTRLTVL.

This clonotype was observed at least ten times. The V call is TRBV20-1, the J call TRBJ2-3; 7 bases fit TRBD1. The ends lost 3 bases at V and 0 bases at J; junction bases unmatched: 6. CDR3 length: 15 amino acids. Germline CDR1 reads DFQATT; CDR2 reads SNEGSKA (reference sequence). CDR3 DNA: TGCAGTGCTAGCAACCCGGGACAGAGCACAGATACGCAGTATTTT. It yields the protein CSASNPGQSTDTQYF.

This clonotype was seen once. The chain carries TRBV20-1 and TRBJ1-1; the D gene is possibly TRBD1 (5 bases). The ends were cut back, 2 bases at V and 0 bases at J, with 19 bases in the middle. The germline V gene has CDR1 DFQATT and CDR2 SNEGSKA (reference sequence). CDR3 length: 17 residues. This CDR3 is CSARIWGPKGLNTEAFF. CDR3 DNA sequence: TGCAGTGCTAGAATTTGGGGACCAAAGGGTTTGAACACTGAAGCTTTCTTT.

The V and J genes are TRBV11-1 and TRBJ2-2; the D gene is possibly TRBD2 (5 bases). V shed 1 base and J shed 4 bases, with 13 bases lying between them. The germline V gene encodes CDR1 SGHAT and CDR2 FQDESV (reference sequence). The CDR3 runs to 16 residues. The DNA for the CDR3 is TGTGCCAGCAGCTTAGTCAACCTAGCCGGCACCGGGGAGCTGTTTTTT. Amino acid sequence: CASSLVNLAGTGELFF.